This T cell receptor (beta chain) is from a study of cytomegalovirus exposure and HLA in healthy donors. Study-wide points: About 90% or about 30% of the time was how often most TCR beta V segments were productive, according to an earlier analysis. No immune exposure information besides CMV serostatus was available. One later analysis reportedly identified an Asian-associated ancestry cluster that showed fewer N-insertions than the roughly 620-donor mean.

Primers included in the PCR were 60 Vbeta and 13 Jbeta primers. Profiling relied on immunoSEQ multiplex PCR, and the TCRdb table lists in-frame clones only, not all of them. The data show roughly 110,000 clones, around three quarters seen once. Of note for this clone: Its antigen is undetermined.

Trimming took 8 bases from V and 10 from J, leaving 15 bases between them. This CDR3 comprises 13 residues. CDR1 is MNHNY and CDR2 is SVGAGI in the germline V gene (reference sequence). The sequence came from a man aged 30 to 39 in good health and CMV-seronegative. The rearrangement uses TRBV6-6 and TRBJ1-6, with D possibly TRBD1 on 6 matching bases. The sample taken for sequencing was PBMCs. The CDR3 protein is CASGGRGSSPLHF. The CDR3 DNA reads TGTGCCAGCGGGGGCAGGGGAAGCTCACCCCTCCACTTT.